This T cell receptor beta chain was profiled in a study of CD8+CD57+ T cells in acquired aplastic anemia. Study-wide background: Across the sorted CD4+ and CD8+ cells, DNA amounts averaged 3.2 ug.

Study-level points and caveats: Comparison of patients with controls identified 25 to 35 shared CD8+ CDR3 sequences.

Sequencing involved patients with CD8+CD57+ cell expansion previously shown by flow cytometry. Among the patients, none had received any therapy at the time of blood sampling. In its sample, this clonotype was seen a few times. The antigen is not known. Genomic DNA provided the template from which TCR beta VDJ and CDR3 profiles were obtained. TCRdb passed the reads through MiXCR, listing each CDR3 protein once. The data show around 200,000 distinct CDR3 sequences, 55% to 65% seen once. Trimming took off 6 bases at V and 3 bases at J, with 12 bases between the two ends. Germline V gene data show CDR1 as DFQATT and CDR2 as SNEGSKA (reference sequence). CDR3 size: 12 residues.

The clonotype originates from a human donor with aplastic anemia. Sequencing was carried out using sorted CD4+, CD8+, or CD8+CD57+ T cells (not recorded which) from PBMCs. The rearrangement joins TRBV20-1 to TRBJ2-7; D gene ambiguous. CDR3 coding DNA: TGCAGTGCCCCCGGCGGAGACTACGAGCAGTACTTC. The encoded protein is CSAPGGDYEQYF.